Listed below are T cell receptor beta chains from one sample, sequenced in a study of blood T cell repertoires in COVID-19. Measured with immunoSEQ multiplex PCR; TCRdb has only the in-frame clones, and not every one. The sample yields approximately 160,000 clones, about 84% seen once. The sample was PBMCs or T cells enriched from blood (not recorded which). These receptors all come from a man aged 35 to 55 who had recovered from COVID-19. Both conserved end residues are part of each CDR3. D genes are given only for firm matches. The listing skips clone size in some rows; elsewhere it reads once, few, many or a size class.

V: TRBV13
D: -
size: once
length: 14
J: TRBJ1-1
CDR3: CASSLGRGRAEAFF
DNA: TGTGCCAGCAGCTTAGGTCGGGGGAGGGCTGAAGCTTTCTTT

V: TRBV6-4
D: TRBD2
size: -
length: 14
J: TRBJ2-3
CDR3: CASSDGGGTDTQYF
DNA: TGTGCCAGCAGTGACGGCGGGGGGACAGATACGCAGTATTTT

V: TRBV5-6
D: -
size: -
length: 12
J: TRBJ1-1
CDR3: CASLRGNTEAFF
DNA: TGTGCCAGCCTCAGGGGAAACACTGAAGCTTTCTTT

V: TRBV9
D: -
size: -
length: 15
J: TRBJ1-5
CDR3: CASSDSGEGNQPQHF
DNA: TGTGCCAGCAGCGATTCAGGGGAGGGGAATCAGCCCCAGCATTTT

V: TRBV11-2
D: TRBD1
size: many
length: 16
J: TRBJ2-7
CDR3: CASRPLRTGASYEQYF
DNA: TGTGCCAGCAGACCCTTAAGGACAGGGGCCTCCTACGAGCAGTACTTC

V: TRBV19
D: TRBD1
size: -
length: 16
J: TRBJ2-1
CDR3: CASNMMGTGGFNEQFF
DNA: TGTGCCAGTAACATGATGGGGACAGGGGGCTTCAATGAGCAGTTCTTC

V: TRBV2
D: -
size: few
length: 14
J: TRBJ2-1
CDR3: CASTNPGAYNEQFF
DNA: TGTGCCAGTACTAACCCGGGGGCCTACAATGAGCAGTTCTTC

V: TRBV5-1
D: TRBD2
size: once
length: 15
J: TRBJ2-5
CDR3: CASSLSGGTQETQYF
DNA: TGCGCCAGCAGCTTAAGCGGGGGGACCCAAGAGACCCAGTACTTC

V: TRBV19
D: -
size: -
length: 14
J: TRBJ2-2
CDR3: CASSQKGDTGELFF
DNA: TGTGCCAGTAGTCAAAAGGGGGACACCGGGGAGCTGTTTTTT

V: TRBV3-1/TRBV3-2
D: TRBD1
size: -
length: 14
J: TRBJ1-1
CDR3: CASSRQGSRTEAFF
DNA: TGTGCCAGCAGCCGACAGGGGTCGCGGACTGAAGCTTTCTTT

V: TRBV6-5
D: -
size: few
length: 15
J: TRBJ1-2
CDR3: CASRQGGAESYGYTF
DNA: TGTGCCAGCAGGCAAGGGGGGGCCGAATCCTATGGCTACACCTTC

V: TRBV5-4
D: -
size: -
length: 16
J: TRBJ1-1
CDR3: CASSPGGVSMNTEAFF
DNA: TGTGCCAGCAGCCCCGGCGGGGTAAGCATGAACACTGAAGCTTTCTTT

V: TRBV30
D: -
size: -
length: 14
J: TRBJ1-4
CDR3: CAWRPGFGNEKLFF
DNA: TGTGCCTGGCGCCCCGGGTTTGGTAATGAAAAACTGTTTTTT

V: TRBV4-1
D: -
size: once
length: 15
J: TRBJ2-3
CDR3: CASSRTRGTTDTQYF
DNA: TGCGCCAGCAGCCGAACGCGGGGCACCACAGATACGCAGTATTTT

V: TRBV27
D: -
size: -
length: 12
J: TRBJ2-3
CDR3: CASSRFTDTQYF
DNA: TGTGCCAGCAGCAGGTTCACAGATACGCAGTATTTT

V: TRBV12-5
D: -
size: once
length: 18
J: TRBJ2-1
CDR3: CASGLVGNSGKSYNEQFF
DNA: TGTGCTAGTGGTTTGGTAGGGAATAGCGGTAAATCCTACAATGAGCAGTTCTTC

V: TRBV5-1
D: -
size: -
length: 12
J: TRBJ1-1
CDR3: CASSRTKGQAFF
DNA: TGCGCCAGCTCCCGGACAAAAGGACAAGCTTTCTTT

V: TRBV5-1
D: TRBD1
size: -
length: 13
J: TRBJ1-1
CDR3: CASSSQGETSAFF
DNA: TGCGCCAGCAGCTCTCAGGGGGAGACCTCCGCTTTCTTT

V: TRBV19
D: -
size: -
length: 14
J: TRBJ2-5
CDR3: CASSGRTAQETQYF
DNA: TGTGCCAGTAGTGGAAGGACAGCGCAAGAGACCCAGTACTTC

V: TRBV10-3
D: TRBD1
size: -
length: 18
J: TRBJ1-5
CDR3: CAISESRRDRGPGQPQHF
DNA: TGTGCCATCAGTGAGTCGAGACGGGACAGGGGGCCGGGTCAGCCCCAGCATTTT

V: TRBV5-1
D: TRBD2
size: -
length: 19
J: TRBJ2-3
CDR3: CASSFPGLAGGPRTDTQYF
DNA: TGCGCCAGCAGCTTCCCGGGACTAGCGGGCGGACCCCGCACAGATACGCAGTATTTT

V: TRBV6-6
D: TRBD1
size: -
length: 11
J: TRBJ1-4
CDR3: CASSSGQGSSF
DNA: TGTGCCAGCAGTTCAGGACAGGGATCTTCCTTT

V: TRBV7-9
D: TRBD1
size: -
length: 18
J: TRBJ2-3
CDR3: CASSLTGRQGAATDTQYF
DNA: TGTGCCAGCAGCTTAACCGGTCGACAGGGGGCAGCCACAGATACGCAGTATTTT

V: TRBV2
D: TRBD2
size: -
length: 14
J: TRBJ2-3
CDR3: CASNPAGGGDTQYF
DNA: TGTGCCAGCAACCCGGCGGGGGGGGGAGATACGCAGTATTTT

V: TRBV5-1
D: -
size: few
length: 14
J: TRBJ1-1
CDR3: CASSLARRDTEAFF
DNA: TGCGCCAGCAGCTTGGCCCGCCGAGACACTGAAGCTTTCTTT

V: TRBV30
D: TRBD1
size: -
length: 13
J: TRBJ1-1
CDR3: CACGTGMNTEAFF
DNA: TGTGCCTGCGGGACAGGGATGAACACTGAAGCTTTCTTT

V: TRBV6-5
D: -
size: many
length: 15
J: TRBJ1-2
CDR3: CASSFSVRQGYGYTF
DNA: TGTGCCAGCAGTTTTTCTGTTCGGCAGGGCTATGGCTACACCTTC

V: TRBV7-7
D: TRBD2
size: -
length: 15
J: TRBJ2-1
CDR3: CASSASSGGNNEQFF
DNA: TGTGCCAGCAGCGCATCTAGCGGGGGTAACAATGAGCAGTTCTTC

V: TRBV5-1
D: TRBD1
size: -
length: 15
J: TRBJ1-5
CDR3: CASSLGTGSNQPQHF
DNA: TGCGCCAGCAGCTTGGGGACAGGGAGCAATCAGCCCCAGCATTTT

V: TRBV5-1
D: -
size: -
length: 15
J: TRBJ2-3
CDR3: CASSTRTGSTDTQYF
DNA: TGCGCCAGCAGCACCCGGACTGGAAGCACAGATACGCAGTATTTT

V: TRBV18
D: TRBD1
size: -
length: 16
J: TRBJ2-7
CDR3: CASSLVSGTGSYEQYF
DNA: TGTGCCAGCTCGCTTGTTTCTGGGACAGGTTCCTACGAGCAGTACTTC

V: TRBV7-8
D: TRBD1
size: -
length: 15
J: TRBJ2-3
CDR3: CASSTNRGPTDTQYF
DNA: TGTGCCAGCAGCACAAACAGGGGCCCCACAGATACGCAGTATTTT

V: TRBV18
D: TRBD1
size: -
length: 15
J: TRBJ1-2
CDR3: CASSLGQGTNYGYTF
DNA: TGTGCCAGCTCGCTCGGACAGGGGACTAACTATGGCTACACCTTC

V: TRBV15
D: -
size: -
length: 14
J: TRBJ1-2
CDR3: CATSRVQGNYGYTF
DNA: TGTGCCACCAGCAGAGTACAGGGTAACTATGGCTACACCTTC

V: TRBV7-2
D: TRBD1
size: -
length: 14
J: TRBJ2-5
CDR3: CASSVGTGYETQYF
DNA: TGTGCCAGCAGCGTGGGGACAGGGTACGAGACCCAGTACTTC

V: TRBV19
D: -
size: -
length: 16
J: TRBJ2-2
CDR3: CASTSEGRVHTGELFF
DNA: TGTGCCAGTACCTCGGAGGGCAGGGTGCACACCGGGGAGCTGTTTTTT

V: TRBV4-2
D: -
size: -
length: 17
J: TRBJ2-1
CDR3: CASSQRSEGTDYNEQFF
DNA: TGTGCCAGCAGCCAACGGTCGGAGGGGACGGATTACAATGAGCAGTTCTTC

V: TRBV9
D: TRBD2
size: -
length: 15
J: TRBJ2-3
CDR3: CASSRGSGGANTQYF
DNA: TGTGCCAGCAGCCGCGGTAGCGGGGGGGCAAATACGCAGTATTTT

V: TRBV7-9
D: -
size: -
length: 11
J: TRBJ2-5
CDR3: CASSLLGAQYF
DNA: TGTGCCAGCAGCTTACTAGGGGCCCAGTACTTC

V: TRBV30
D: -
size: -
length: 15
J: TRBJ2-7
CDR3: CAWTFAWGTVYEQYF
DNA: TGTGCCTGGACTTTCGCGTGGGGCACTGTCTACGAGCAGTACTTC

V: TRBV19
D: TRBD1
size: -
length: 16
J: TRBJ1-1
CDR3: CASSNRGRLGDTEAFF
DNA: TGTGCCAGTAGTAACAGGGGGCGGCTGGGGGACACTGAAGCTTTCTTT

V: TRBV19
D: -
size: -
length: 14
J: TRBJ1-4
CDR3: CASSRTAWGEKLFF
DNA: TGTGCCAGTAGTCGGACAGCCTGGGGGGAAAAACTGTTTTTT

V: TRBV7-9
D: TRBD1
size: -
length: 15
J: TRBJ1-6
CDR3: CASGGGTGAISPLHF
DNA: TGTGCCAGCGGGGGTGGGACAGGGGCCATTTCACCCCTCCACTTT

V: TRBV11-2
D: -
size: -
length: 15
J: TRBJ2-7
CDR3: CASSLGVRRAYEQYF
DNA: TGTGCCAGCAGCCTAGGGGTCCGGCGGGCCTACGAGCAGTACTTC

V: TRBV7-9
D: TRBD2
size: -
length: 16
J: TRBJ2-1
CDR3: CASSLLQAGGRDEQFF
DNA: TGTGCCAGCAGCCTCCTCCAAGCGGGGGGCCGAGATGAGCAGTTCTTC

V: TRBV7-9
D: TRBD1
size: -
length: 15
J: TRBJ1-2
CDR3: CASSSTGTGAAGYTF
DNA: TGTGCCAGCAGCTCAACCGGGACAGGGGCTGCTGGCTACACCTTC

V: TRBV7-6
D: -
size: -
length: 13
J: TRBJ1-1
CDR3: CASKPGGNTEAFF
DNA: TGTGCCAGCAAACCGGGGGGGAACACTGAAGCTTTCTTT

V: TRBV4-1
D: TRBD1
size: many
length: 13
J: TRBJ1-2
CDR3: CASSPRGQGGYTF
DNA: TGCGCCAGCAGCCCGAGGGGACAGGGAGGCTACACCTTC

V: TRBV6-5
D: TRBD1
size: -
length: 14
J: TRBJ1-1
CDR3: CASSALTGGERAFF
DNA: TGTGCCAGCAGCGCCCTCACAGGGGGTGAAAGAGCTTTCTTT

V: TRBV5-8
D: -
size: -
length: 15
J: TRBJ2-1
CDR3: CASSPHWGLSNEQFF
DNA: TGTGCCAGCAGCCCCCATTGGGGGCTCAGCAATGAGCAGTTCTTC

V: TRBV5-4
D: -
size: -
length: 13
J: TRBJ1-2
CDR3: CASSYSTNYGYTF
DNA: TGTGCCAGCAGCTACAGTACTAACTATGGCTACACCTTC